This TCR beta chain was profiled in a study of T cells in Graves' hyperthyroidism and ophthalmopathy (dated by TCRdb to between 2018 and 2020). For the wider study: Peripheral blood was collected at initial diagnosis, before any treatment. TCR V-J signatures able to tell the groups apart were searched for in a discovery cohort of some 97 patients, of whom 43 had Graves' ophthalmopathy and 55 to 60 had stable Graves' hyperthyroidism. Prospective prediction of ophthalmopathy was tested in an independent validation cohort of 18 to 20 hyperthyroidism patients and 17 patients who later progressed to ophthalmopathy. For training and testing, the approximately 92 patients in the discovery cohort were randomly divided in a 7:3 ratio. In addition, the study compared T-cell repertoires in thyroid tissue and in blood from six Graves' hyperthyroidism patients. Following sampling, methimazole starting at 30 mg daily was given to hyperthyroidism patients, and high-dose intravenous methylprednisolone was given to ophthalmopathy patients. TCR Vbeta CDR3 sequencing of 135 peripheral blood samples (approximately 44 ophthalmopathy, 70 to 85 hyperthyroidism and some 17 progressor patients) is reported in the paper.

Stable Graves' hyperthyroidism was defined as the absence of progression to ophthalmopathy over 18 months of follow-up. Hyperthyroidism patients were newly diagnosed, had a disease duration of under 2 months, and were aged 18 to 65 years. Exclusion was applied to patients with uncontrolled infections, other autoimmune diseases, pregnancy or lactation. Diagnoses were based on clinical symptoms, serum thyroxine and TRAb, thyroid ultrasound and orbital computed tomography. PBMCs were separated from roughly 9.3 ml of fresh peripheral blood using Ficoll-Paque density gradient centrifugation. Total RNA was extracted using Trizol reagent, and RNA quality was assessed on an Agilent 2100 Bioanalyzer. Amplification of TCR beta CDR3 regions was carried out from RNA transcripts. The TCR CDR3 was subjected to a first round of RT-PCR using the HTBI primer set and the Qiagen OneStep RT-PCR kit. Libraries were constructed in a second round of multiplex PCR, after which size selection and purification were performed. Sequencing of the libraries was done on an Illumina HiSeq2000 using paired-end 100 bp reads. On the authors' methods: SOAPnuke was used to process the raw data, removing reads that contained adapters or uncalled bases, had a mean Phred below 15, or lacked an exact match to the constant primer or identifier. High-quality paired reads were merged using COPE v1.2.5, and each unique nucleotide sequence was defined as a clonotype. MiTCR v1.1 was used to align the clonotypes against IMGT TRBV, TRBD and TRBJ reference segments. Analysis was restricted to V-J combinations with a frequency above 0.0001, which covered roughly 99% of repertoires. The TCS score was defined as F50 (clonal expansion) divided by E x V (chaos), with BLOSUM62-based TCRdist calculated between CDR3 peptides within each V-J. Welch's t-statistics and random forest reduced several hundred V-J features to about 12, which were used in a naive Bayes classifier (R e1071). TCRdb reran the public reads through fastp at Q25 and MiXCR, keeping productive beta chains. Entries are consolidated by CDR3 protein sequence, retaining the most common genes and DNA. Here the V and J calls rest on TCRdb's processing, not on the authors' analysis. The sample contains about 350,000 distinct CDR3 sequences, around 13% of them found a single time. The top ten clonotypes cover around 23% of the sample.

Relative to germline, V is missing 2 bases and J is missing 0 bases, with 6 bases of the junction outside any gene match. Including the terminal cysteine and phenylalanine, the CDR3 comprises 17 residues. Only the CDR3 DNA is retained, 51 bases long and in frame from the first base. The germline V gene encodes CDR1 MNHEY and CDR2 SVGAGI. With respect to this clonotype: This receptor's antigen is unknown. No base quality information exists; no much larger clone differs at one position.

Points the paper makes about the study in general: A model built on a 13 V-J signature distinguished ophthalmopathy from stable hyperthyroidism, reaching about 89% sensitivity and 81.08% specificity in cross-validation and 80%/75% in testing. Blood samples also contained most of the expanded thyroid clonotypes (frequency above 0.001), which suggests that blood repertoires may reflect thyroid immune responses. During validation, the model predicted progression to ophthalmopathy a median of around 6 months ahead of onset, with just under 71% sensitivity and roughly 75% specificity. No statistical method was used to set the sample size in advance, and investigators knew the group allocation.

The V and J genes are TRBV6-5 and TRBJ1-4; TRBD1 aligns with 7 central bases. The receptor's source is a woman aged 25-40 years with Graves' hyperthyroidism. Sequencing was performed on blood. The encoded CDR3 is CASSYPGTDATNEKLFF. The nucleotide sequence is given as TGTGCCAGCAGTTACCCCGGGACAGACGCAACTAATGAAAAACTGTTTTTT.